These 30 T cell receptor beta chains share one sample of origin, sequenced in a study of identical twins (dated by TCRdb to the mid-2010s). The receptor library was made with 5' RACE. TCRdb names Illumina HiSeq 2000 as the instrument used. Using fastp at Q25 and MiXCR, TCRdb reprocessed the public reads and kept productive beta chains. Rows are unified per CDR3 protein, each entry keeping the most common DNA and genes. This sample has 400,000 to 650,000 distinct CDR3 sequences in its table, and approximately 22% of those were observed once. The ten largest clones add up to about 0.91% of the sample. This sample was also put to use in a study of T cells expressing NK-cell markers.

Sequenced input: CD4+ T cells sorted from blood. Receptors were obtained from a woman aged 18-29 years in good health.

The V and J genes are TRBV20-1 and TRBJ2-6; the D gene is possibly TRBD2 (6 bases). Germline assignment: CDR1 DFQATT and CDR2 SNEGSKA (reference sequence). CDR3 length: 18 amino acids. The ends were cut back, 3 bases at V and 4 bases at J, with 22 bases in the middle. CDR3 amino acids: CSASRRVGGPGGANVLTF. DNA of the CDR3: TGCAGTGCTAGTCGGCGAGTAGGAGGGCCGGGGGGGGCCAACGTCCTGACTTTC.

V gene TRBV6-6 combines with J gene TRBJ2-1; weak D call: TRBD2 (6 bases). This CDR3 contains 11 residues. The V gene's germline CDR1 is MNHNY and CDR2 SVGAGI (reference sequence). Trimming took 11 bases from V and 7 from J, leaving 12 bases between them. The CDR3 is CAAGLANEQFF. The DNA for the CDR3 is TGTGCCGCGGGACTCGCGAATGAGCAGTTCTTC.

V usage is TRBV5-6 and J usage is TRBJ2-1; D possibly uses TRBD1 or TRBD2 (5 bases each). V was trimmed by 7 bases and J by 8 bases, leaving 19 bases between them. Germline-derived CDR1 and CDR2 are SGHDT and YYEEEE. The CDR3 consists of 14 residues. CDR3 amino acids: CASHRSQGEYEQFF. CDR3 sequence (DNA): TGTGCCAGCCATCGTAGTCAGGGAGAATATGAGCAGTTCTTC. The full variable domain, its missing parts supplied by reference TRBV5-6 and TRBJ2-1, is DAGVTQSPTHLIKTRGQQVTLRCSPKSGHDTVSWYQQALGQGPQFIFQYYEEEERQRGNFPDRFSGHQFPNYSSELNVNALLLGDSALYLCASHRSQGEYEQFFGPGTRLTVL.

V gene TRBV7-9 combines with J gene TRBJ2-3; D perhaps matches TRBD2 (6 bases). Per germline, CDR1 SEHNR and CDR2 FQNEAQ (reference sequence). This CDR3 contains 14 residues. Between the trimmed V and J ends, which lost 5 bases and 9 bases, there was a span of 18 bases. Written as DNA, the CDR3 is TGTGCCAGCAGCGACGTCGTGGGGGGTAGCACGCAGTATTTT. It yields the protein CASSDVVGGSTQYF.

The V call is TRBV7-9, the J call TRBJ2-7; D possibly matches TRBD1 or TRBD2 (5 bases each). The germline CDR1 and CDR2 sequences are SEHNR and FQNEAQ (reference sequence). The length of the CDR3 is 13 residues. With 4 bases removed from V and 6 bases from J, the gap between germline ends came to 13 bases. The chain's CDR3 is CASSSWDLPEQYF. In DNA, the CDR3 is TGTGCCAGCAGCTCCTGGGACCTACCCGAGCAGTACTTC. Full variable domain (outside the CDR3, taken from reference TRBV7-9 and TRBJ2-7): DTGVSQNPRHKITKRGQNVTFRCDPISEHNRLYWYRQTLGQGPEFLTYFQNEAQLEKSRLLSDRFSAERPKGSFSTLEIQRTEQGDSAMYLCASSSWDLPEQYFGPGTRLTVT.

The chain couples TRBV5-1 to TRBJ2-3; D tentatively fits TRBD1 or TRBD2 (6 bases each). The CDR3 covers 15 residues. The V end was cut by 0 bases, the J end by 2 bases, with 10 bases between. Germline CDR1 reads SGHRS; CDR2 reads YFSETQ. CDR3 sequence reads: CASSLDTGATDTQYF. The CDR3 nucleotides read TGCGCCAGCAGCTTGGACACGGGGGCCACAGATACGCAGTATTTT. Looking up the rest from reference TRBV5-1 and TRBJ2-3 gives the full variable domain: KAGVTQTPRYLIKTRGQQVTLSCSPISGHRSVSWYQQTPGQGLQFLFEYFSETQRNKGNFPGRFSGRQFSNSRSEMNVSTLELGDSALYLCASSLDTGATDTQYFGPGTRLTVL.

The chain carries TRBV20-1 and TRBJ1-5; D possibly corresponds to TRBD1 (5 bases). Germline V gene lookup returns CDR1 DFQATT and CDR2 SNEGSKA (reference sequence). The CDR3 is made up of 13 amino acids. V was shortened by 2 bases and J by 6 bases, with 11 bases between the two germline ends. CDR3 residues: CSARFGGSQPQHF. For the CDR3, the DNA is TGCAGTGCTAGATTCGGGGGAAGTCAGCCCCAGCATTTT.

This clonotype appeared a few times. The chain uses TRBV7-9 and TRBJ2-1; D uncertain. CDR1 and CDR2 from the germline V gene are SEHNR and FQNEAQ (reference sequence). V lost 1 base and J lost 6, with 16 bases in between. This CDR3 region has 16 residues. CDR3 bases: TGTGCCAGCAGCTTAGGAGGTGCGGTGCGGATCAATGAGCAGTTCTTC. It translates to CASSLGGAVRINEQFF.

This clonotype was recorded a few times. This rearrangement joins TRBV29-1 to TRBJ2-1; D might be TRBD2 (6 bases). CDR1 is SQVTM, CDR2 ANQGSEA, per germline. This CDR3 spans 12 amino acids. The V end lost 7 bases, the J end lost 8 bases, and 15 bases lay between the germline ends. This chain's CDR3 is CSALTSFHEQFF. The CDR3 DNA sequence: TGCAGCGCCCTGACTAGTTTCCATGAGCAGTTCTTC.

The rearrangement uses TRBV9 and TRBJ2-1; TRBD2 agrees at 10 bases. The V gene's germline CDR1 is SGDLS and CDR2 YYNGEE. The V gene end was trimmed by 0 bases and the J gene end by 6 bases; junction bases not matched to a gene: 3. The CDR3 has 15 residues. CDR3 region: CASSVEASGSNEQFF. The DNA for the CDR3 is TGTGCCAGCAGCGTAGAGGCTAGCGGGAGCAATGAGCAGTTCTTC. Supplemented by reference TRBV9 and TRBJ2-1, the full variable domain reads DSGVTQTPKHLITATGQRVTLRCSPRSGDLSVYWYQQSLDQGLQFLIQYYNGEERAKGNILERFSAQQFPDLHSELNLSSLELGDSALYFCASSVEASGSNEQFFGPGTRLTVL.

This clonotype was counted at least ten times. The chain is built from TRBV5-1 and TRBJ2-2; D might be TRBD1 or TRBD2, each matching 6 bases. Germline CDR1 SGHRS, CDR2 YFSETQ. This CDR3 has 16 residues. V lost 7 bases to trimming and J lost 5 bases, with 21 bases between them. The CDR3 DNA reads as TGCGCCAGCGAAGCGACTGGGGGGCTCGGAACCGGGGAGCTGTTTTTT. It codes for CASEATGGLGTGELFF.

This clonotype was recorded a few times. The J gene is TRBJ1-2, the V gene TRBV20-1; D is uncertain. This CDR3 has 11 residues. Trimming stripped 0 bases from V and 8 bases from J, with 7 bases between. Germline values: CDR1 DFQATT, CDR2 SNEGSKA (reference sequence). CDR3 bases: TGCAGTGCTAGAGATTTTTCCGGCTACACCTTC. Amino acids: CSARDFSGYTF.

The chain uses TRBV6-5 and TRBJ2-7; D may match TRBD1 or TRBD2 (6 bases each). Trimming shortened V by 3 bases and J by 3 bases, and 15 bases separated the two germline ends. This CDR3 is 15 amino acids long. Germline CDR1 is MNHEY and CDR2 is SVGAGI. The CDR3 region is CASSYTGGGGYEQYF. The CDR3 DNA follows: TGTGCCAGCAGTTATACCGGCGGAGGGGGCTACGAGCAGTACTTC.

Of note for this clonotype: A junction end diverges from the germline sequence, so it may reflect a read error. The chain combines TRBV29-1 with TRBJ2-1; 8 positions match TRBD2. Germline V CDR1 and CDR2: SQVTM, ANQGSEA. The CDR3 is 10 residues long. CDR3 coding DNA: TGCAGCGTTAGCGGGAGAGAGCCGTTCTTC. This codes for CSVSGREPFF.

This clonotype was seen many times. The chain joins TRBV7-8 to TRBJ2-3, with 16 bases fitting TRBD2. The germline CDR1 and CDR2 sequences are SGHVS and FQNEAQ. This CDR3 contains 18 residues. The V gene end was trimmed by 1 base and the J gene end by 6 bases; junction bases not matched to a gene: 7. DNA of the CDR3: TGTGCCAGCAGCTTAGTAGGGACTAGCGGGGGGGCCGGGGATACGCAGTATTTT. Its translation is CASSLVGTSGGAGDTQYF.

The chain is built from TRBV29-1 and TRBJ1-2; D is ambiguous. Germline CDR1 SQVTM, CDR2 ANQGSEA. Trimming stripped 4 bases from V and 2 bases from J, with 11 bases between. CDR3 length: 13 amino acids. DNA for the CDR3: TGCAGCGTTGGGTACAGTGTAAACTATGGCTACACCTTC. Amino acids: CSVGYSVNYGYTF.

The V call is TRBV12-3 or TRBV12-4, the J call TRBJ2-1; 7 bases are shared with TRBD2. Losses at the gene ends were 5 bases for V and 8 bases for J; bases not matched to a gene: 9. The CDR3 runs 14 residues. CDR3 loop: CASSLGLLADEQFF. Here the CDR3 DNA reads TGTGCCAGCAGTCTGGGACTACTGGCGGATGAGCAGTTCTTC.

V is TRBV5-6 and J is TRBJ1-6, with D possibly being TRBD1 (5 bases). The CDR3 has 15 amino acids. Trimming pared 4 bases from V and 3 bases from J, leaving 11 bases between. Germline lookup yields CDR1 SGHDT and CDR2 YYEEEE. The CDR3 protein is CASSRRGIYNSPLHF. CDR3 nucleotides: TGTGCCAGCAGCCGGAGGGGTATCTATAATTCACCCCTCCACTTT.

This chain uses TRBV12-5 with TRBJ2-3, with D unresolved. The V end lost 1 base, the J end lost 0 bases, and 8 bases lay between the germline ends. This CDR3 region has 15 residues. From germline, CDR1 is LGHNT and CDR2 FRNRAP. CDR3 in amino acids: CASGLGTGSTDTQYF. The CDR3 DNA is TGTGCTAGTGGTTTGGGCACCGGGAGCACAGATACGCAGTATTTT. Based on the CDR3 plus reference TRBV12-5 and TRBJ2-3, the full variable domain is DARVTQTPRHKVTEMGQEVTMRCQPILGHNTVFWYRQTMMQGLELLAYFRNRAPLDDSGMPKDRFSAEMPDATLATLKIQPSEPRDSAVYFCASGLGTGSTDTQYFGPGTRLTVL.

The CDR3 coding sequence is TGCAGTGCTAGCCTGGGGCCGGGCGAGCAGTACTTC. Amino acids: CSASLGPGEQYF. The rearrangement uses TRBV20-1 and TRBJ2-7, with a weak D call TRBD1 (5 bases). The ends were cut back, 3 bases at V and 6 bases at J, with 12 bases in the middle. The CDR3 extends over 12 amino acids. CDR1 is DFQATT, CDR2 SNEGSKA, per germline (reference sequence).

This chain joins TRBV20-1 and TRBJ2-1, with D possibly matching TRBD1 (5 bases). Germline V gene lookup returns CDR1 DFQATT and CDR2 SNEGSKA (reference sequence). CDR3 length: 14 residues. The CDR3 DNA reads TGCAGCACCCAGGGTGTATCTGTCTCCAATGAGCAGTTCTTC. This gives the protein CSTQGVSVSNEQFF.

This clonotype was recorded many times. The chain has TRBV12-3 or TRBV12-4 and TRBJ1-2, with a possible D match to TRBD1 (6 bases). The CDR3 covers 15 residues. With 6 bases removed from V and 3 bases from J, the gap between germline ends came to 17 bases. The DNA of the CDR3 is TGTGCCAGCAGACCTTACCCCAGGGGTTACTATGGCTACACCTTC. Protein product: CASRPYPRGYYGYTF.

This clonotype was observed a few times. The CDR3 coding sequence is TGCGCCAGCAGCTCCCCAGCGGGAGTGGTCACAGATACGCAGTATTTT. Translating it yields CASSSPAGVVTDTQYF. The chain carries TRBV5-1 and TRBJ2-3; 8 bases line up with TRBD2. The CDR3 covers 16 residues. Trimming cost V 3 bases and J 2 bases; bases outside gene matches: 8. Germline V gene lookup returns CDR1 SGHRS and CDR2 YFSETQ. Full variable domain (missing parts from reference TRBV5-1 and TRBJ2-3): KAGVTQTPRYLIKTRGQQVTLSCSPISGHRSVSWYQQTPGQGLQFLFEYFSETQRNKGNFPGRFSGRQFSNSRSEMNVSTLELGDSALYLCASSSPAGVVTDTQYFGPGTRLTVL.

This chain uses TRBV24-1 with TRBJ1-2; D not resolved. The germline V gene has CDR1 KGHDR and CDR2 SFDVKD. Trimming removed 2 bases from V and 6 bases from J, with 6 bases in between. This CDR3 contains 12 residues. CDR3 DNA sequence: TGTGCCACCAGTGATTCGGAGCATGGCTACACCTTC. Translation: CATSDSEHGYTF.

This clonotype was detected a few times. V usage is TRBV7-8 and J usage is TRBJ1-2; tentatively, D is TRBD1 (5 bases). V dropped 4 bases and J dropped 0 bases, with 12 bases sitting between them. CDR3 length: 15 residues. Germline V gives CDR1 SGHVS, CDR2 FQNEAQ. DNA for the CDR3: TGTGCCAGCAGCTCCGCAGGGTTAGCTAACTATGGCTACACCTTC. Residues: CASSSAGLANYGYTF. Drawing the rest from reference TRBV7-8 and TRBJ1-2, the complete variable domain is GAGVSQSPRYKVAKRGQDVALRCDPISGHVSLFWYQQALGQGPEFLTYFQNEAQLDKSGLPSDRFFAERPEGSVSTLKIQRTQQEDSAVYLCASSSAGLANYGYTFGSGTRLTVV.

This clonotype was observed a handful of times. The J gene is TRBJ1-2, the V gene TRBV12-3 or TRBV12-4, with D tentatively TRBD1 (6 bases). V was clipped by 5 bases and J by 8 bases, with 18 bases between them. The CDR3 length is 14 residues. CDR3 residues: CASSPLDRPLGYTF. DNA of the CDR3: TGTGCCAGCAGTCCCCTCGACAGGCCCTTGGGCTACACCTTC.

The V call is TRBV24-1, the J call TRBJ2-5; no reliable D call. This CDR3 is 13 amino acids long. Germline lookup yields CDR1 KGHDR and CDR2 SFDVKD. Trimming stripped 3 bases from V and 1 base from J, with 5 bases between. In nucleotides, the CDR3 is TGTGCCACCAGTGATCCCCCCCAAGAGACCCAGTACTTC. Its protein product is CATSDPPQETQYF.

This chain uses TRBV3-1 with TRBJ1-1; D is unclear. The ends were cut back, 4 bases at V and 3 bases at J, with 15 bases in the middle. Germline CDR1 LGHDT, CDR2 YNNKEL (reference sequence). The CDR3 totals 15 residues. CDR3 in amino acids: CASSRTGWAYTEAFF. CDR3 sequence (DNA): TGTGCCAGCAGCCGGACTGGCTGGGCTTACACTGAAGCTTTCTTT.

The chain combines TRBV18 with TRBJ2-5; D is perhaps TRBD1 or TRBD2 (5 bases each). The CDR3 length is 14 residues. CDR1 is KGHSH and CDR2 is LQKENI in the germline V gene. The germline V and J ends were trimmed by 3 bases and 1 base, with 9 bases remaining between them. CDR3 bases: TGTGCCAGCTCACCGCCGGGGCCCCAAGAGACCCAGTACTTC. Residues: CASSPPGPQETQYF.

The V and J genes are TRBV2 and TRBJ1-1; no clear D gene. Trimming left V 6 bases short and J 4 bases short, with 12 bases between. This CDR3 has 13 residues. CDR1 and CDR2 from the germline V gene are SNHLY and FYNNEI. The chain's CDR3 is CASREHSATEAFF. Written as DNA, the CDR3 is TGTGCCAGCAGAGAGCACAGCGCCACTGAAGCTTTCTTT.